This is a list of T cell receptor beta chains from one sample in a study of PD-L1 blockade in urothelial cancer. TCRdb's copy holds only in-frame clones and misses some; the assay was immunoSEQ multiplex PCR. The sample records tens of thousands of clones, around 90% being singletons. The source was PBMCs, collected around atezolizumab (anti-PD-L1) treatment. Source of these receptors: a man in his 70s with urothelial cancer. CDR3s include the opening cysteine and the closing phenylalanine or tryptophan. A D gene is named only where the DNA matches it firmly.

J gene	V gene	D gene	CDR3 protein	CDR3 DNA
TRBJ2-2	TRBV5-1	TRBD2	CASRATSVNTGELFF	TGCGCCAGCAGAGCCACTAGCGTGAACACCGGGGAGCTGTTTTTT
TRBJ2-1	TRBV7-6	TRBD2	CASSLVASGYYNEQFF	TGTGCCAGCAGCTTAGTGGCTAGCGGTTATTACAATGAGCAGTTCTTC
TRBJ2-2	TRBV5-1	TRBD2	CASRKTSGRRNGELFF	TGCGCCAGCAGAAAAACTAGCGGGAGGCGTAACGGGGAGCTGTTTTTT
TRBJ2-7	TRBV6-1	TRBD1	CATGILGDRAYEQYF	TGTGCCACCGGTATTTTAGGGGACAGGGCCTACGAGCAGTACTTC
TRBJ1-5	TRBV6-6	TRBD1	CASRDRVSNQPQHF	TGTGCCAGCAGGGACAGGGTTAGCAATCAGCCCCAGCATTTT
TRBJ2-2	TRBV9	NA	CASSGGRANTGELFF	TGTGCCAGCAGCGGGGGCAGGGCGAACACCGGGGAGCTGTTTTTT
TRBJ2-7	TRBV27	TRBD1	CASRTRTGGLLHEQYF	TGTGCCAGCAGAACCCGGACAGGGGGCTTACTCCACGAGCAGTACTTC
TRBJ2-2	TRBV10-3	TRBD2	CAIPRTSNANTGELFF	TGTGCCATACCGCGGACTAGCAACGCGAACACCGGGGAGCTGTTTTTT
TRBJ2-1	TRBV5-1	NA	CASSLWGETYNEQFF	TGCGCCAGCAGCTTGTGGGGAGAAACCTACAATGAGCAGTTCTTC
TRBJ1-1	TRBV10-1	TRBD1	CASSPGQGIKAFF	TGCGCCAGCAGTCCTGGACAGGGAATAAAGGCTTTCTTT